The source of this T cell receptor beta chain is a study of brain T cells in children with intractable seizures. The CDR3 extends over 15 amino acids. V was cut by 7 bases and J by 6 bases, with 21 bases left in between. Germline CDR1 MNHNY, CDR2 SVGAGI (reference sequence). Sequenced by immunoSEQ multiplex PCR; TCRdb stores in-frame clones only, minus some. Among tens of thousands of clones, under 95% were seen once, and the ten largest hold approximately 1.5%. The clonotype comes from a boy in the first two years of life with tuberous sclerosis and intractable seizures. This chain links TRBV6-6 with TRBJ1-2; D unclear. The source was peripheral blood, collected at surgery. CDR3 in DNA: TGTGCCAGCACCCCTCGTCGCGACGGCGGGAATGGCTACACCTTC. Amino acids: CASTPRRDGGNGYTF.